These T cell receptor beta chains were read from a single sample in a study of neoadjuvant nivolumab and ipilimumab in lung cancer. This table comes from immunoSEQ multiplex PCR, and its TCRdb copy is limited to in-frame clones, with some not included. The sample lists about 27,000 clones; about 75% were seen once. The source material was tumor tissue, sampled after neoadjuvant nivolumab, alone or with ipilimumab, at or shortly before surgery. The origin of the receptors is an adult with non-small cell lung cancer. CDR3s include the opening cysteine and the closing phenylalanine or tryptophan. D genes are given only for firm matches. Clone sizes are given selectively: once, few, many, or a class where the clone is expanded.

J gene,clone size,V gene,D gene,CDR3 DNA,CDR3 protein
TRBJ2-6,.,TRBV5-4,TRBD1,TGTGCCAGCAGCTTGCGGGACAGCTCTGGGGCCAACGTCCTGACTTTC,CASSLRDSSGANVLTF
TRBJ2-3,.,TRBV18,TRBD1,TGTGCCAGCTCACCACCGGGACAGGTTCAGGATACGCAGTATTTT,CASSPPGQVQDTQYF
TRBJ2-4,once,TRBV29-1,.,TGCAGCGTTGGAGAAGCCAAAAACATTCAGTACTTC,CSVGEAKNIQYF
TRBJ2-2,.,TRBV7-2,TRBD1,TGTGCCAGCAGCGGACGGGACAGGGTGCTCGCCGGGGAGCTGTTTTTT,CASSGRDRVLAGELFF
TRBJ2-4,once,TRBV6-6,TRBD2,TGTGCCAGCAGGGGGACTAGCGGCCTGGGCATTCAGTACTTC,CASRGTSGLGIQYF
TRBJ1-5,.,TRBV5-6,.,TGTGCCAGCAGCTTGGGTGATCAGCCCCAGCATTTT,CASSLGDQPQHF
TRBJ2-1,once,TRBV10-3,.,TGTGCCATCAGACCCGGAGGGGGTGAGCAGTTCTTC,CAIRPGGGEQFF
TRBJ2-1,.,TRBV5-4,.,TGTGCCAGCAGCATGGACGCGAGCTCCTACAATGAGCAGTTCTTC,CASSMDASSYNEQFF
TRBJ2-5,few,TRBV4-2,TRBD1,TGTGCCAGCAGCCGGGGACAGGAGTTGCCGGAGACCCAGTACTTC,CASSRGQELPETQYF
TRBJ1-5,.,TRBV19,.,TGTGCCAGTAGTATGGGGGGTAGGGTGGATCAGCCCCAGCATTTT,CASSMGGRVDQPQHF
TRBJ1-3,few,TRBV6-5,.,TGTGCCAGCAGTTCCGGGACCGCTGGAAACACCATATATTTT,CASSSGTAGNTIYF
TRBJ2-1,.,TRBV1,.,TGCACCAGCAGCCAAGGCCTGGGACTAGCGGGAGACAATGAGCAGTTCTTC,CTSSQGLGLAGDNEQFF
TRBJ1-2,few,TRBV7-8,.,TGTGCCAGCAGCGACGTTTATGGCTACACCTTC,CASSDVYGYTF
TRBJ2-5,.,TRBV5-5,TRBD2,TGTGCCAGCAGCCGCGTCGGGGGGGTCTGGGAGACCCAGTACTTC,CASSRVGGVWETQYF
TRBJ2-5,.,TRBV5-4,TRBD1,TGTGCCAGCAGCACAGGAGGGACAGGGATAGAGGAGACCCAGTACTTC,CASSTGGTGIEETQYF
TRBJ1-5,few,TRBV5-6,TRBD1,TGTGCCAGCAGCCTAGGGGGACAGGGAAGCAATCAGCCCCAGCATTTT,CASSLGGQGSNQPQHF
TRBJ1-1,medium-sized,TRBV2,.,TGTGCCAGCAGTGGTTTGGGATCCCCCCGGACTGAAGCTTTCTTT,CASSGLGSPRTEAFF
TRBJ1-6,.,TRBV15,.,TGTGCCACCAGCAGAGATATGGCAGCCCACTCACCCCTCCACTTT,CATSRDMAAHSPLHF
TRBJ1-2,.,TRBV5-1,TRBD1,TGCGCCAGCAGCTTGTGGCTACAGGGGGCTAGGGATGGCTACACCTTC,CASSLWLQGARDGYTF
TRBJ1-2,.,TRBV9,.,TGTGCCAGCAGCGACAGACACTATGGCTACACCTTC,CASSDRHYGYTF
TRBJ1-2,once,TRBV4-2,.,TGTGCCAGCAGCCAAGAGGGGGAGGGCTTCTATGGCTACACCTTC,CASSQEGEGFYGYTF
TRBJ2-7,.,TRBV5-4,.,TGTGCCAGCAGCTTCGACAGTTACGAGCAGTACTTC,CASSFDSYEQYF
TRBJ2-2,.,TRBV6-5,.,TGTGCCAGTGGGACGGATGTTTCCACCGGGGAGCTGTTTTTT,CASGTDVSTGELFF
TRBJ1-4,.,TRBV6-1,.,TGTGCCACCACCACTCGGGGCGGTGAAAAACTGTTTTTT,CATTTRGGEKLFF
TRBJ1-5,.,TRBV19,.,TGTGCCAGTAGTATAGCCCAACAGGGTAATCAGCCCCAGCATTTT,CASSIAQQGNQPQHF
TRBJ2-3,.,TRBV7-2,.,TGTGCCAGCAGCTCTTACTGGACGGTCTCAGATACGCAGTATTTT,CASSSYWTVSDTQYF
TRBJ2-7,.,TRBV2,TRBD1,TGTGCCAGCACCGGCCCAGGGGGCCTTCAAACTCTCTACGAGCAGTACTTC,CASTGPGGLQTLYEQYF